Included here is one TCR beta chain sequence, with context. Its antigen is unidentified. This specimen comes from a study of cytomegalovirus exposure and HLA in healthy donors. At the level of the study: Out of about 360 genotyped donors, about 80% belonged to the Caucasian-associated ancestry cluster.

This CDR3 contains 15 residues. Germline CDR1 is LGHNA and CDR2 is YSLEER. The junction had 7 bases not matched to a gene; V was cut back by 0 bases and J by 5 bases. A multiplex PCR was run with 60 Vbeta primers and 13 Jbeta primers. Data came from immunoSEQ multiplex PCR; TCRdb stores just in-frame clones and leaves some out. Among about 140,000 clones listed, over 60% were seen once. Study-level findings and limits: TCR beta sequences reportedly predicted most subjects' HLA-A and HLA-B alleles accurately.

The sequence derives from a man in his forties or fifties in good health and CMV-seronegative. The chain combines TRBV4-3 with TRBJ2-7, with TRBD1 identical over 7 bases. The sequenced sample was PBMCs. CDR3 region: CASSQDLGQGDEQYF. The CDR3 region has the DNA TGCGCCAGCAGCCAAGATCTCGGGCAGGGGGACGAGCAGTACTTC.